The entry below describes one T cell receptor (beta chain). Its antigen is as yet unknown. The PCR contained 60 Vbeta and 13 Jbeta primers. Libraries were prepared by immunoSEQ multiplex PCR; TCRdb keeps only in-frame clonotypes and omits some of them. The repertoire holds around 150,000 clones, with around 83% as singletons. This sample is part of a study of cytomegalovirus exposure and HLA in healthy donors. V lost 5 bases, J lost 6 bases, and 31 bases lay in between. This CDR3 is 19 amino acids long. Germline V lookup: CDR1 KGHSH, CDR2 LQKENI. Study observations and caveats: Some TCR beta chains (roughly 150 of them) were listed as cytomegalovirus-associated. Data from an earlier analysis indicated that most TCR beta V segments were productive either about 90% or about 30% of the time. As immune exposure information, only CMV serostatus was available. Sequencing likely generated an artifact that appeared as a cluster of highly shared sequence variants.

V usage is TRBV18 and J usage is TRBJ2-5, with a weak D call TRBD2 (6 bases). This sequence was found in a man aged 35-49 years in good health and CMV-seropositive. Source material: PBMCs. This CDR3 is CASSTPGASATIQRKTQYF. The DNA of the CDR3 is TGTGCCAGCTCAACTCCTGGGGCTAGCGCGACTATCCAGCGGAAGACCCAGTACTTC.